In its sample, the clone carrying this T cell receptor beta chain was seen many times. The iRepertoire nested amplicon-rescue multiplex PCR amplified TCR alpha and beta CDR3s from RNA. MiXCR was run by TCRdb on the multiplex PCR reads, yielding one entry per CDR3 protein. In the table there are 40,000 or so distinct CDR3 sequences, around 24% of which are singletons. Per germline, CDR1 MNHNS and CDR2 SASEGT. V was shortened by 5 bases and J by 2 bases, with 7 bases between the two germline ends. The CDR3 covers 12 residues. The data are from a study of glioma-infiltrating T cells. The sequenced sample consisted of glioma tissue, nonneoplastic brain tissue, or PBMCs (not recorded which). The V gene is TRBV6-1, the J gene TRBJ2-7; no clear D gene. This receptor was obtained from a human donor with low-grade glioma or glioblastoma, undergoing nonglioma brain surgery, or in good health (not recorded which). In nucleotides, the CDR3 is TGTGCCAGCAGTAAGGGCCCCTACGAGCAGTACTTC. This gives the protein CASSKGPYEQYF.